These 11 T cell receptor beta chains came from one sample sequenced in a study of cytomegalovirus exposure and HLA in healthy donors. Sequencing used immunoSEQ multiplex PCR; TCRdb keeps in-frame clones, though not all of them. The table lists 60,000 to 80,000 clones, approximately 94% of them singletons. Input material: PBMCs. These receptors all come from a woman under 30 in good health and CMV-seropositive.

This sequence joins TRBV18 and TRBJ2-1; TRBD2 agrees at 8 bases. In germline, CDR1 is KGHSH, CDR2 LQKENI. The CDR3 length is 16 residues. The ends lost 3 bases at V and 7 bases at J; junction bases unmatched: 11. The CDR3: CASSPLGLESGNEQFF. CDR3 in DNA: TGTGCCAGCTCACCCCTGGGACTAGAAAGTGGGAATGAGCAGTTCTTC.

This rearrangement joins TRBV27 to TRBJ1-1; D perhaps matches TRBD1 (5 bases). Per germline, CDR1 MNHEY and CDR2 SMNVEV (reference sequence). The CDR3 is 15 amino acids. V gave up 3 bases and J gave up 4 bases, with 15 bases separating them. This chain's CDR3 is CASSLKGMAGTEAFF. DNA for the CDR3: TGTGCCAGCAGTTTGAAGGGGATGGCAGGCACTGAAGCTTTCTTT.

The DNA of the CDR3 is TGTGCCAGCAGTAAAGAGACAGGCCAGTACGAGCAGTACTTC. Its translation: CASSKETGQYEQYF. The chain is built from TRBV2 and TRBJ2-7; maybe TRBD1 (6 bases). Deletions cut 5 bases from V and 4 bases from J, with 15 bases between. This CDR3 region has 14 residues. The V gene's germline CDR1 is SNHLY and CDR2 FYNNEI.

The chain is built from TRBV11-2 and TRBJ1-6; a weak D match, TRBD1 (6 bases). Trimming took 1 base from V and 6 from J, leaving 13 bases between them. This CDR3 contains 16 residues. CDR1 is SGHAT and CDR2 is FQNNGV in the germline V gene. CDR3 DNA sequence: TGTGCCAGCAGCTTAGCGGGCGGACAGCTTAATTCACCCCTCCACTTT. Encoded protein: CASSLAGGQLNSPLHF.

J is TRBJ2-7 and V is TRBV16, with 10 bases identical to TRBD1. The germline CDR1 and CDR2 sequences are KGHSY and FQNENV. The V segment lost 3 bases and the J segment 1 base; nucleotides outside the gene matches: 6. This CDR3 has 16 residues. CDR3 in amino acids: CASSHTGTGESYEQYF. CDR3 coding DNA: TGTGCCAGCAGCCACACCGGGACAGGGGAGTCCTACGAGCAGTACTTC. Full variable domain (remainder filled in from reference TRBV16 and TRBJ2-7): GEEVAQTPKHLVRGEGQKAKLYCAPIKGHSYVFWYQQVLKNEFKFLISFQNENVFDETGMPKERFSAKCLPNSPCSLEIQATKLEDSAVYFCASSHTGTGESYEQYFGPGTRLTVT.

This clone was seen just once. The genes are TRBV7-2 and TRBJ1-5; weak D call: TRBD1 (5 bases). Trimming took off 5 bases at V and 5 bases at J, with 13 bases between the two ends. Germline V gene sequence: CDR1 SGHTA, CDR2 FQGNSA. The CDR3 contains 14 residues. This chain's CDR3 is CASSPRTGDQPQHF. The CDR3 DNA reads as TGTGCCAGCAGCCCCCGAACGGGGGATCAGCCCCAGCATTTT.

The chain recombines TRBV29-1 with TRBJ2-1; D is perhaps TRBD1 (6 bases). Germline V lookup: CDR1 SQVTM, CDR2 ANQGSEA. Trimming took 3 bases from V and 7 from J, leaving 7 bases between them. The CDR3 runs 11 residues. The CDR3 coding sequence is TGCAGCGTTGACAGGGGAAATGAGCAGTTCTTC. The encoded protein is CSVDRGNEQFF.

The CDR3 bases are TGTGCCAGCAGATCCTTCGGAGGACCCTATGGCTACACCTTC. It codes for CASRSFGGPYGYTF. J is TRBJ1-2 and V is TRBV6-5, with D uncertain. The ends were cut back, 6 bases at V and 4 bases at J, with 15 bases in the middle. The CDR3 is 14 amino acids. CDR1 MNHEY and CDR2 SVGAGI come from the germline V gene.

The chain carries TRBV27 and TRBJ1-4; TRBD1 might be the D (5 bases). With 4 bases removed from V and 7 bases from J, the gap between germline ends came to 10 bases. The germline CDR1 and CDR2 sequences are MNHEY and SMNVEV (reference sequence). The CDR3 sequence is 13 residues long. In DNA form, the CDR3 reads TGTGCCAGCAGTTGGCAGGGAGGTGAAAAACTGTTTTTT. Amino acid sequence: CASSWQGGEKLFF.

This clone was seen only once. V usage is TRBV5-1 and J usage is TRBJ2-6; 8 bases are shared with TRBD1. The germline CDR1 and CDR2 sequences are SGHRS and YFSETQ. The CDR3 runs 19 residues. The trim removed 3 bases at V and 0 bases at J, leaving 11 bases unmatched. CDR3 region: CASSWPPGQASSGANVLTF. CDR3 bases: TGCGCCAGCAGCTGGCCGCCGGGACAGGCGAGCTCTGGGGCCAACGTCCTGACTTTC.

This clone appeared a single time. V usage is TRBV29-1 and J usage is TRBJ1-2; 8 nucleotides line up with TRBD1. This CDR3 region has 15 residues. The germline V gene encodes CDR1 SQVTM and CDR2 ANQGSEA. V gave up 4 bases and J gave up 0 bases; unmatched junction bases: 7. CDR3 amino acids: CSVVGTGGANYGYTF. The CDR3 bases are TGCAGCGTTGTGGGAACAGGGGGAGCTAACTATGGCTACACCTTC.